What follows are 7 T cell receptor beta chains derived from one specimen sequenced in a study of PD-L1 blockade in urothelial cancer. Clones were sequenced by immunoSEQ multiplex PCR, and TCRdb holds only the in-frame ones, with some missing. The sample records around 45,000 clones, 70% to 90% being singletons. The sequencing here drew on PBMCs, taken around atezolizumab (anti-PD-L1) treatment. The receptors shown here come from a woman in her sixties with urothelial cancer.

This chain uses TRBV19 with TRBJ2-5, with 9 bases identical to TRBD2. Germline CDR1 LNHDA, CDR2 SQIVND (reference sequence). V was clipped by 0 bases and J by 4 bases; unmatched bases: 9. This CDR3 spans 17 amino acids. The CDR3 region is CASSIDLETSGPETQYF. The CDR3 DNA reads TGTGCCAGTAGTATAGATCTCGAGACTAGCGGCCCAGAGACCCAGTACTTC.

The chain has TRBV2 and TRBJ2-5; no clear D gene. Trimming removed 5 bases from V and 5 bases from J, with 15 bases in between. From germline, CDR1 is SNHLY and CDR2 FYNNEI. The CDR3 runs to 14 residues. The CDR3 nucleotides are TGTGCCAGCAGTAGAGTCCTCCTTCGGGAGACCCAGTACTTC. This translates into CASSRVLLRETQYF.

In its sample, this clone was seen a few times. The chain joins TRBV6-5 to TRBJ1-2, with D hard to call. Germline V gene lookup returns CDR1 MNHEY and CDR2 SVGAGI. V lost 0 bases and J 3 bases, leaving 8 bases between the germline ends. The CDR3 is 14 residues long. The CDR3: CASSYSGVDYGYTF. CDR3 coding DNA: TGTGCCAGCAGTTACTCCGGGGTGGACTATGGCTACACCTTC.

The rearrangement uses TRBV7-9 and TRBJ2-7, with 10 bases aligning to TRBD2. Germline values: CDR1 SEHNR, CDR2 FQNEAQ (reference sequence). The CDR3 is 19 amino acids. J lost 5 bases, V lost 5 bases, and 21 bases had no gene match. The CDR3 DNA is TGTGCCAGCAGCCATACCGGACTAGCGGTAGGGGCCCCTCCTCACGAGCAGTACTTC. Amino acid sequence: CASSHTGLAVGAPPHEQYF.

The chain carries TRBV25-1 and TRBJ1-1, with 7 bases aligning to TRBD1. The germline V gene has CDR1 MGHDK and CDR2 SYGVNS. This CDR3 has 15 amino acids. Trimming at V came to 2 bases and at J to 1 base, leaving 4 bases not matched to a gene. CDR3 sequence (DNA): TGTGCCAGCAGTGAAAGGGGGCGGGGGAACACTGAAGCTTTCTTT. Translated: CASSERGRGNTEAFF. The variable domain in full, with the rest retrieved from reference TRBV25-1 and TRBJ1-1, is EADIYQTPRYLVIGTGKKITLECSQTMGHDKMYWYQQDPGMELHLIHYSYGVNSTEKGDLSSESTVSRIRTEHFPLTLESARPSHTSQYLCASSERGRGNTEAFFGQGTRLTVV.

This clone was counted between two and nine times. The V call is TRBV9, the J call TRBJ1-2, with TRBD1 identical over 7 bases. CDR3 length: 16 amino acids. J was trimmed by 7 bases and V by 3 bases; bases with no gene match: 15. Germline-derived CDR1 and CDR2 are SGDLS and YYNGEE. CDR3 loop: CASSGTGTAFWRGYTF. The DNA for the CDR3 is TGTGCCAGCAGCGGTACCGGGACAGCTTTTTGGCGTGGCTACACCTTC.

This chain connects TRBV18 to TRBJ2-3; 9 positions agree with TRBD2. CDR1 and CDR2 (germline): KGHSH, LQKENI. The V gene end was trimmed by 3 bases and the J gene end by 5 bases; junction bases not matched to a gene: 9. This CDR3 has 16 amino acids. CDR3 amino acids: CASSPTRAGGKDTQYF. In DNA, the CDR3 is TGTGCCAGCTCACCCACCAGAGCGGGGGGTAAAGATACGCAGTATTTT.